This T cell receptor (beta chain) was sequenced for a study of cytomegalovirus exposure and HLA in healthy donors. The germline gives CDR1 MGHRA, CDR2 YSYEKL. V shed 3 bases and J shed 8 bases, with 22 bases lying between them. This CDR3 has 17 residues. The PCR contained 60 Vbeta and 13 Jbeta primers. The assay was immunoSEQ multiplex PCR, and TCRdb's table has in-frame clones only and misses some. The repertoire includes fewer than 180,000 clones, 55% to 70% of them detected once, and about 7.1% sits in the top ten. Study outcomes and limitations: According to the study, about 180 TCR beta chains were cytomegalovirus-associated.

With respect to this clone: Its antigen is unknown.

The gene calls are TRBV4-1 and TRBJ1-4; weak D call: TRBD1 (5 bases). The origin of this receptor is a woman between 55 and 75 years old in good health and CMV-seropositive. Sequencing was performed on PBMCs. CDR3 in DNA: TGCGCCAGCAGCCAGTCGCGGGGGGGAGGGCAAGGCGAAAAACTGTTTTTT. Amino acid sequence: CASSQSRGGGQGEKLFF.